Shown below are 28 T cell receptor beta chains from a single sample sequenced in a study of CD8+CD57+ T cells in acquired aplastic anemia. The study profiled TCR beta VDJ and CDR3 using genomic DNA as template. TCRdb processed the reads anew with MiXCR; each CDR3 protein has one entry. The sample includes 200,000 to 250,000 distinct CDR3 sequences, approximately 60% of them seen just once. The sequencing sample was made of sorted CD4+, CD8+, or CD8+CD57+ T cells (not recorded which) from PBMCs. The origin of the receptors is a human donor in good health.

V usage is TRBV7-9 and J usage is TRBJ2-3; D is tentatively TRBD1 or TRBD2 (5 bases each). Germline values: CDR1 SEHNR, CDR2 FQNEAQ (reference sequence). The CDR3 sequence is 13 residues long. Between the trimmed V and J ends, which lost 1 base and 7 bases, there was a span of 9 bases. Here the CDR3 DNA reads TGTGCCAGCAGCTTAGGCGAGGGGAATACGCAGTATTTT. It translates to CASSLGEGNTQYF.

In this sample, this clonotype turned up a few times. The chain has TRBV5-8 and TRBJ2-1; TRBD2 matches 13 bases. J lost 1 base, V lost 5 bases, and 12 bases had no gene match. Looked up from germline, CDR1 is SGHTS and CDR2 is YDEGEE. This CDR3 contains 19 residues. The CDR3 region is CASSMGWTSGGASYNEQFF. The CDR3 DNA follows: TGTGCCAGCAGTATGGGGTGGACTAGCGGGGGAGCGTCCTACAATGAGCAGTTCTTC. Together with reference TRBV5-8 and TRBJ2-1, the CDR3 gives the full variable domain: EAGVTQSPTHLIKTRGQQATLRCSPISGHTSVYWYQQALGLGLQFLLWYDEGEERNRGNFPPRFSGRQFPNYSSELNVNALELEDSALYLCASSMGWTSGGASYNEQFFGPGTRLTVL.

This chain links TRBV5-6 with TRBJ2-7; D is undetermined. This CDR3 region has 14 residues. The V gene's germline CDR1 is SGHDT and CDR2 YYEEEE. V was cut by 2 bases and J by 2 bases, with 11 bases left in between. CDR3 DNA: TGTGCCAGCAGCTTAGGCCAGGACCCCTACGAGCAGTACTTC. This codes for CASSLGQDPYEQYF.

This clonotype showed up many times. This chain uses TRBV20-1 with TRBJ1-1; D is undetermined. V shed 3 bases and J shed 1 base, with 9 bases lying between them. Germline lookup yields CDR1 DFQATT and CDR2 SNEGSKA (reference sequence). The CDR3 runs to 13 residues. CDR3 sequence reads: CSASPIANTEAFF. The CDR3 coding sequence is TGCAGTGCTAGTCCGATCGCGAACACTGAAGCTTTCTTT.

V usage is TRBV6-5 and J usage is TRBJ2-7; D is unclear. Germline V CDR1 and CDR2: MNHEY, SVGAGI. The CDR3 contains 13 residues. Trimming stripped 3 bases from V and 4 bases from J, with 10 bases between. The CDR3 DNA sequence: TGTGCCAGCAGTTATCGAGAGGAATACGAGCAGTACTTC. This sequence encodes CASSYREEYEQYF.

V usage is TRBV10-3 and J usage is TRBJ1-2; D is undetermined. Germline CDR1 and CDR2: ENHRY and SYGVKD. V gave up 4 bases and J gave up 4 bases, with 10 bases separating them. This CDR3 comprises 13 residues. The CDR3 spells CAISAQEGYGYTF. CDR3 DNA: TGTGCCATCAGTGCCCAGGAAGGCTATGGCTACACCTTC.

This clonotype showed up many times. The DNA of the CDR3 is TGTGCCAGCAGCCTCAGGGATATTGAAGCTTTCTTT. This translates into CASSLRDIEAFF. The chain combines TRBV5-5 with TRBJ1-1, with D maybe TRBD1 (5 bases). CDR1 and CDR2 from the germline V gene are SGHKS and YYEKEE (reference sequence). This CDR3 is 12 amino acids long. Trimming removed 4 bases from V and 7 bases from J, with 11 bases in between.

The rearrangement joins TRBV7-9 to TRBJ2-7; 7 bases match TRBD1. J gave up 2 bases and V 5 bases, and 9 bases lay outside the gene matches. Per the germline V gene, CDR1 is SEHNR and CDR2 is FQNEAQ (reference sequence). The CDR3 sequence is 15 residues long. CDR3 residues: CASSKEAGGTYEQYF. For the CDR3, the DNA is TGTGCCAGCAGCAAAGAGGCAGGGGGTACCTACGAGCAGTACTTC. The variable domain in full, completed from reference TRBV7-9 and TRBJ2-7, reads DTGVSQNPRHKITKRGQNVTFRCDPISEHNRLYWYRQTLGQGPEFLTYFQNEAQLEKSRLLSDRFSAERPKGSFSTLEIQRTEQGDSAMYLCASSKEAGGTYEQYFGPGTRLTVT.

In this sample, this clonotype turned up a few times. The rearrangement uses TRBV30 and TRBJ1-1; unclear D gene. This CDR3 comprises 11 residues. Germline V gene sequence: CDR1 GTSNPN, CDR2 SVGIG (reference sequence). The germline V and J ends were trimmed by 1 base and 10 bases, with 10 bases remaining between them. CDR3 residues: CAWSAPRGAFF. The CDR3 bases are TGTGCCTGGAGTGCGCCCCGAGGAGCTTTCTTT.

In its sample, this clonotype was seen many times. CDR3 nucleotides: TGCGCCAGCAGTGAGGCAGGAAAACTGTTTTTT. Protein sequence: CASSEAGKLFF. This sequence joins TRBV10-1 and TRBJ1-4; D remains unclear. The CDR3 is 11 amino acids. Germline V lookup: CDR1 WNHNN, CDR2 SYGVQD (reference sequence). With 2 bases removed from V and 10 bases from J, the gap between germline ends came to 5 bases.

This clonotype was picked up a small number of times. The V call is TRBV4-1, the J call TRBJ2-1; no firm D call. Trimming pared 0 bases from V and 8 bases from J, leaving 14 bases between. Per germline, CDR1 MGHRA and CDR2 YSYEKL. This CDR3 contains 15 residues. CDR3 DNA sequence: TGCGCCAGCAGCCAAGATTTGTCTCCCAGAGATGAGCAGTTCTTC. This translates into CASSQDLSPRDEQFF.

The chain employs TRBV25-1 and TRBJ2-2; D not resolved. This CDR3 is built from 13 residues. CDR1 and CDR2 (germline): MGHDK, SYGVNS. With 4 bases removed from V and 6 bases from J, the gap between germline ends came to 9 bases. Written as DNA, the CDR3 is TGTGCCAGCAGTGGTGGAGAGGCCGGGGAGCTGTTTTTT. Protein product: CASSGGEAGELFF.

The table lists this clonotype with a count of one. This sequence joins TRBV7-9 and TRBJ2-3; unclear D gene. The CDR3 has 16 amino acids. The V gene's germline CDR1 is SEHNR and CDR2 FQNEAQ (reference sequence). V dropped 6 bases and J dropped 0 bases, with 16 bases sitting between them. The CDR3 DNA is TGTGCCAGCAGTCATCGGCCGACCTGGAGCACAGATACGCAGTATTTT. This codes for CASSHRPTWSTDTQYF.

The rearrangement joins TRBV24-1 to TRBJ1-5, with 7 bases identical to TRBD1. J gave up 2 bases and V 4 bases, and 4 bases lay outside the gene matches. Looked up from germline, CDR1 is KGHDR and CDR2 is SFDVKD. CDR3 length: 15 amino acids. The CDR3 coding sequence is TGTGCCACCAGTGACCCCGGACAGGGCAATCAGCCCCAGCATTTT. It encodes CATSDPGQGNQPQHF.

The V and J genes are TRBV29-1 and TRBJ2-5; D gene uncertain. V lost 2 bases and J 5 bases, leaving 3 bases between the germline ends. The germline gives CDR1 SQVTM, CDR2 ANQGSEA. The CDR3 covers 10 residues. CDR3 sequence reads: CSVERETQYF. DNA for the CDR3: TGCAGCGTTGAAAGGGAGACCCAGTACTTC.

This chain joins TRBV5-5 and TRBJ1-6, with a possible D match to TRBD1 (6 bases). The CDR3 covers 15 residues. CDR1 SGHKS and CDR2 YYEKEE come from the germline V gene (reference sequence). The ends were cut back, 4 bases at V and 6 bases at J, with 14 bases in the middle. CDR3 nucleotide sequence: TGTGCCAGCAGCCCCTCCGGGACATCTAATTCACCCCTCCACTTT. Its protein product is CASSPSGTSNSPLHF.

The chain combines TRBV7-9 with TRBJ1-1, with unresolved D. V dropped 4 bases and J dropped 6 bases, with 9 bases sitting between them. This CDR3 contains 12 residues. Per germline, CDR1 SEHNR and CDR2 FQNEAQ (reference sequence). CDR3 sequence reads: CASSSYTAEAFF. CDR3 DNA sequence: TGTGCCAGCAGCTCCTACACGGCTGAAGCTTTCTTT.

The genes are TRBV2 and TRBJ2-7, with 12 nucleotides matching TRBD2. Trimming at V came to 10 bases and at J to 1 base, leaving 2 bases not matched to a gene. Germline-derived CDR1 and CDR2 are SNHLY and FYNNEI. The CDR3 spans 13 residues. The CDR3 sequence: CATGLAGSYEQYF. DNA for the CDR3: TGTGCCACCGGACTAGCGGGATCCTACGAGCAGTACTTC. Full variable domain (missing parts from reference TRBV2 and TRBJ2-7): EPEVTQTPSHQVTQMGQEVILRCVPISNHLYFYWYRQILGQKVEFLVSFYNNEISEKSEIFDDQFSVERPDGSNFTLKIRSTKLEDSAMYFCATGLAGSYEQYFGPGTRLTVT.

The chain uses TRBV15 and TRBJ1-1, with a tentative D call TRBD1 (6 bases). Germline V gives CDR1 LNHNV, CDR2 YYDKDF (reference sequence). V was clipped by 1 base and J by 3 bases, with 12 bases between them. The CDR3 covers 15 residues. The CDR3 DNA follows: TGTGCCACCAGCAGAGGTAACAGGGATGACACTGAAGCTTTCTTT. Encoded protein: CATSRGNRDDTEAFF.

Here the CDR3 reads CSAASRSNTEAFF. The CDR3 coding sequence is TGCAGTGCGGCATCCAGATCGAACACTGAAGCTTTCTTT. This chain uses TRBV20-1 with TRBJ1-1; D gene unclear. Germline lookup yields CDR1 DFQATT and CDR2 SNEGSKA (reference sequence). The CDR3 loop spans 13 amino acids. Trimming left V 6 bases short and J 1 base short, with 12 bases between.

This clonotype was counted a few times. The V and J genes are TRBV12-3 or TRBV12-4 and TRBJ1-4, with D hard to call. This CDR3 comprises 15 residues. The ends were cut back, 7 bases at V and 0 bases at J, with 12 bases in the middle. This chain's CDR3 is CASKREITTNEKLFF. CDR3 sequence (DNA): TGTGCCAGCAAGAGGGAGATAACAACTAATGAAAAACTGTTTTTT.

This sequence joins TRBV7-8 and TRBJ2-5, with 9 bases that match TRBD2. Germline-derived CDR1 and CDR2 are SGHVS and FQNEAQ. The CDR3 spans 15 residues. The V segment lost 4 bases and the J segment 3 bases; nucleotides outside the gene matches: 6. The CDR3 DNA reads TGTGCCAGCAGCTCGTCTAGCGGGGACGAAGAGACCCAGTACTTC. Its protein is CASSSSSGDEETQYF.

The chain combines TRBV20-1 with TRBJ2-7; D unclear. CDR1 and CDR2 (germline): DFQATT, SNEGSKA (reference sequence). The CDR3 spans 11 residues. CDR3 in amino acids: CSGLIGYEQYF. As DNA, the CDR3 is TGCAGCGGCCTCATCGGCTACGAGCAGTACTTC.

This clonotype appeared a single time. This chain's CDR3 is CASSPTSGAGELFF. The CDR3, as DNA: TGTGCCAGCAGCCCCACTAGCGGGGCAGGGGAGCTGTTTTTT. The V gene is TRBV7-3, the J gene TRBJ2-2, with 10 bases matching TRBD2. With 5 bases clipped from V and 8 bases from J, the junction kept 5 bases outside the gene matches. Germline-derived CDR1 and CDR2 are SGHTA and FQGTGA. This CDR3 is 14 amino acids long.

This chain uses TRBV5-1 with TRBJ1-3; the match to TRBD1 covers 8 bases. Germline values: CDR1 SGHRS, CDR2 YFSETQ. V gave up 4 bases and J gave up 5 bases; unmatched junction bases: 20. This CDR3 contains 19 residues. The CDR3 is CASSPRTGTEYKARNTIYF. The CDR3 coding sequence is TGCGCCAGCAGCCCGAGGACAGGGACGGAGTATAAGGCCCGAAACACCATATATTTT.

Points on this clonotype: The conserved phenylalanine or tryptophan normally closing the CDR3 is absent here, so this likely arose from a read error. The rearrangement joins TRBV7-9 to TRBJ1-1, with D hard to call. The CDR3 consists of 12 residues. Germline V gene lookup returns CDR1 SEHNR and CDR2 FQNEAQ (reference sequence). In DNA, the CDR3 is TGTGCCAGCAGCTTAGGCAGCACTGAGGCTTTCTTA. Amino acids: CASSLGSTEAFL.

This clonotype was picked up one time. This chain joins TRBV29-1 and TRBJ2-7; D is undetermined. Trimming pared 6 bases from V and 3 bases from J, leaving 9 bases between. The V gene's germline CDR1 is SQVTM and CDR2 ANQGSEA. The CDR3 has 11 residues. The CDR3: CSVTESYEQYF. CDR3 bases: TGCAGCGTCACTGAAAGCTACGAGCAGTACTTC.

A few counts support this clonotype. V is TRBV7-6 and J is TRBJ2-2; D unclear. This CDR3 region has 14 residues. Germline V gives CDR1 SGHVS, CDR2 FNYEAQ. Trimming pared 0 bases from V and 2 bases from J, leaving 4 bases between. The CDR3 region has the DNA TGTGCCAGCAGCTTAGCGGGCAACACCGGGGAGCTGTTTTTT. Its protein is CASSLAGNTGELFF.